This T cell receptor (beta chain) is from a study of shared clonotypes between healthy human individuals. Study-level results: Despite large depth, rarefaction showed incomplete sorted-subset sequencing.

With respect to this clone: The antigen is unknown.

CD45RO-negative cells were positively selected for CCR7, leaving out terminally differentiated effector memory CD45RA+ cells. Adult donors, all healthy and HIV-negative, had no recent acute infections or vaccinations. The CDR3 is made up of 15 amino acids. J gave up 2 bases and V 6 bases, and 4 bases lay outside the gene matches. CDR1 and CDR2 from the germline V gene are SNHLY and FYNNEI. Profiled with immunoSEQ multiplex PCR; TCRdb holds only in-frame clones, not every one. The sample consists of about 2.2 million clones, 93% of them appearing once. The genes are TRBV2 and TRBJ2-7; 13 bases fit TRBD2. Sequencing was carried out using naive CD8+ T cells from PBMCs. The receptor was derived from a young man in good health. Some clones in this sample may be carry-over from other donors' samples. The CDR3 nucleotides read TGTGCCAGCAGCGCCGGGACTAGCGGGGCCTACGAGCAGTACTTC. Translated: CASSAGTSGAYEQYF. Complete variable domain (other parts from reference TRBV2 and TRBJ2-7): EPEVTQTPSHQVTQMGQEVILRCVPISNHLYFYWYRQILGQKVEFLVSFYNNEISEKSEIFDDQFSVERPDGSNFTLKIRSTKLEDSAMYFCASSAGTSGAYEQYFGPGTRLTVT.